These 5 T cell receptor beta chains share one sample of origin, sequenced in a study of T cell repertoires in cytomegalovirus infection. TCRdb used MiXCR to reprocess the reads, holding one entry per CDR3 protein. The table records fewer than 200,000 distinct CDR3 sequences, 15% to 20% of them present only once. The sequenced sample consisted of PBMCs. The receptors shown here come from a human donor in good health (CMV status not recorded). Some clones in this sample may be carry-over from other donors' samples.

Comments on this clonotype: This may arise from a read error, as a much more abundant clone is one base away. The gene calls are TRBV6-1 and TRBJ1-1, with D tentatively TRBD1 (6 bases). Per the germline V gene, CDR1 is MNHNS and CDR2 is SASEGT. V dropped 11 bases and J dropped 3 bases, with 19 bases sitting between them. The CDR3 extends over 14 amino acids. CDR3 in DNA: TGTGCCGTCCTCCTAAGCCCAGGGGACACTGAAGCTTTCTTT. Translated: CAVLLSPGDTEAFF.

The gene calls are TRBV29-1 and TRBJ2-4; D unclear. Trimming took off 7 bases at V and 7 bases at J, with 11 bases between the two ends. Looked up from germline, CDR1 is SQVTM and CDR2 is ANQGSEA. This CDR3 contains 11 residues. CDR3 nucleotide sequence: TGCAGCGCCGAACTGGGGAACATTCAGTACTTC. Translated, it gives CSAELGNIQYF.

This clonotype was seen more than once but under ten times. The rearrangement joins TRBV28 to TRBJ2-1; TRBD2 matches 8 bases. There are 16 residues in the CDR3. Trimming at V came to 3 bases and at J to 7 bases, leaving 11 bases not matched to a gene. CDR1 is MDHEN and CDR2 is SYDVKM in the germline V gene. DNA of the CDR3: TGTGCCAGCAGTTTTAAACCGGGACTAGGTAAAAATGAGCAGTTCTTC. This codes for CASSFKPGLGKNEQFF. Looking up the rest from reference TRBV28 and TRBJ2-1 gives the full variable domain: DVKVTQSSRYLVKRTGEKVFLECVQDMDHENMFWYRQDPGLGLRLIYFSYDVKMKEKGDIPEGYSVSREKKERFSLILESASTNQTSMYLCASSFKPGLGKNEQFFGPGTRLTVL.

This clonotype came up many times. Written as DNA, the CDR3 is TGTGCCAGCAGTCTCGGGGGGTCCGGCACAGATACGCAGTATTTT. It codes for CASSLGGSGTDTQYF. V and J are TRBV7-2 and TRBJ2-3; 7 bases are a match to TRBD2. The CDR3 spans 15 residues. Germline CDR1 is SGHTA and CDR2 is FQGNSA. Losses at the gene ends were 6 bases for V and 1 base for J; bases not matched to a gene: 7.

The chain couples TRBV5-6 to TRBJ2-4; 9 bases are shared with TRBD1. CDR3 length: 15 amino acids. Germline V gene data show CDR1 as SGHDT and CDR2 as YYEEEE. With 4 bases clipped from V and 6 bases from J, the junction kept 8 bases outside the gene matches. The CDR3 region has the DNA TGTGCCAGCAGCCCCGCGGGACAGGGAAGAAACATTCAGTACTTC. Its translation is CASSPAGQGRNIQYF.